The present entry profiles one T cell receptor beta chain with its context. The library came from three nested PCR rounds adapted from ARM-PCR protocols. From the multiplex PCR reads, TCRdb called clonotypes with MiXCR, one entry per CDR3 protein. Of about 200,000 distinct CDR3 sequences detected, about 71% appear once; the ten largest clones hold approximately 25%. The data belong to a study of tumor and adjacent non-tumor tissue in lung cancer. Study-wide context: Stage I to III disease affected some 11 men and 5 women aged roughly 30 to 80. On average, productive TCRbeta reads reached about 4.17 million per sample.

The germline V and J ends were trimmed by 1 base and 9 bases, with 7 bases remaining between them. CDR1 and CDR2 from the germline V gene are SEHNR and FQNEAQ (reference sequence). This CDR3 spans 11 amino acids. This sample's RNA came from whole unsorted tissue. The chain is built from TRBV7-9 and TRBJ2-7; no firm D call. The TCR was taken from a man aged 60 to 69 with non-small cell lung cancer. What was sequenced was lung tumor tissue. The CDR3 DNA follows: TGTGCCAGCAGCTTAGGATCTGTGCAGTACTTC. It is translated as CASSLGSVQYF. The whole variable domain, filled in from reference TRBV7-9 and TRBJ2-7, reads DTGVSQNPRHKITKRGQNVTFRCDPISEHNRLYWYRQTLGQGPEFLTYFQNEAQLEKSRLLSDRFSAERPKGSFSTLEIQRTEQGDSAMYLCASSLGSVQYFGPGTRLTVT.